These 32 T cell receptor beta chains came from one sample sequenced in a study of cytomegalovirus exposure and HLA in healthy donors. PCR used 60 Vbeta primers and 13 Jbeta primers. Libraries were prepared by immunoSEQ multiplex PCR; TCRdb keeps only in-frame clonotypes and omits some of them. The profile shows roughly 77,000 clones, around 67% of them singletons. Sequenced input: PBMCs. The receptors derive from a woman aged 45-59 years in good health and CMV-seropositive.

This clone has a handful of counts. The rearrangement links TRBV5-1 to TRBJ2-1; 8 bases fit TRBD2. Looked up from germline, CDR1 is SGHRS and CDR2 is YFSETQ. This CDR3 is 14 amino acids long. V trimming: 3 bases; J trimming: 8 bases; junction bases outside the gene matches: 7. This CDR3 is CASSSGGAGDEQFF. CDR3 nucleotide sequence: TGCGCCAGCAGCTCCGGGGGGGCCGGGGATGAGCAGTTCTTC.

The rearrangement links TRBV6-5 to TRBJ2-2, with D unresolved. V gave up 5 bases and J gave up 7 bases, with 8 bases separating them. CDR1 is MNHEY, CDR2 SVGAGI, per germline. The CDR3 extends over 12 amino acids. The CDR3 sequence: CASSLPGGELFF. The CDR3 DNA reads TGTGCCAGCAGTCTCCCCGGCGGGGAGCTGTTTTTT.

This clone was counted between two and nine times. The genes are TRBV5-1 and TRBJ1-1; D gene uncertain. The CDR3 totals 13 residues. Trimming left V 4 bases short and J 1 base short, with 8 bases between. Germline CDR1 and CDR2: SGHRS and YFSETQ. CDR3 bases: TGCGCCAGCAGCGCGTCCACGAACACTGAAGCTTTCTTT. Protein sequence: CASSASTNTEAFF.

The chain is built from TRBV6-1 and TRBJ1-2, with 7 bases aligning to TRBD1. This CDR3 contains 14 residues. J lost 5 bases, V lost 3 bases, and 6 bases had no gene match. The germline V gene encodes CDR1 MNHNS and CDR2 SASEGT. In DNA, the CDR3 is TGTGCCAGCAGTGACCTAGGGACAGTATATGGCTACACCTTC. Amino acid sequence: CASSDLGTVYGYTF.

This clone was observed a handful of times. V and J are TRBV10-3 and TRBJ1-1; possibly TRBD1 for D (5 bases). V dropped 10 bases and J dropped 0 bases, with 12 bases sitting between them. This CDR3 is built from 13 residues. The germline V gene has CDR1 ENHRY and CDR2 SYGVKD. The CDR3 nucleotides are TGTGCCACCTTCGACAGTATGAACACTGAAGCTTTCTTT. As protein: CATFDSMNTEAFF.

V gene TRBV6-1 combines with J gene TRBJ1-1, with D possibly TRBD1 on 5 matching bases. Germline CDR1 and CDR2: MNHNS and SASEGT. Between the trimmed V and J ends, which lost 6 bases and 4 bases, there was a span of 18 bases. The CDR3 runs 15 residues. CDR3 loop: CASSEWTTEGTEAFF. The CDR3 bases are TGTGCCAGCAGCGAGTGGACAACGGAGGGCACTGAAGCTTTCTTT.

The DNA of the CDR3 is TGTGCCATTAGCGGGGGGCCTACTAGAAACAATGAGCAGTTCTTC. This encodes CAISGGPTRNNEQFF. This chain connects TRBV19 to TRBJ2-1, with TRBD2 matching 10 bases. V lost 10 bases, J lost 5 bases, and 11 bases stayed unmatched. The germline gives CDR1 LNHDA, CDR2 SQIVND (reference sequence). The CDR3 contains 15 residues.

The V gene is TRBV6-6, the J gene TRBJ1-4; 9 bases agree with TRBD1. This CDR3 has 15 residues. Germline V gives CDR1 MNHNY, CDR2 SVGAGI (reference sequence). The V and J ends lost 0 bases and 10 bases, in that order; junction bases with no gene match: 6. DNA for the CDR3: TGTGCCAGCAGTTACTCAATACCGGGACAGGGAAAACTGTTTTTT. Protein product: CASSYSIPGQGKLFF.

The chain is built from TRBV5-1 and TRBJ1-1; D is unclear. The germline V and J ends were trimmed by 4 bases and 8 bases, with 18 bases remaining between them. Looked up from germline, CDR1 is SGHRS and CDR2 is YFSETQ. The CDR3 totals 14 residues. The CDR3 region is CASSPTEGLGEAFF. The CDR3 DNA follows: TGCGCCAGCAGCCCCACAGAAGGTCTGGGCGAAGCTTTCTTT.

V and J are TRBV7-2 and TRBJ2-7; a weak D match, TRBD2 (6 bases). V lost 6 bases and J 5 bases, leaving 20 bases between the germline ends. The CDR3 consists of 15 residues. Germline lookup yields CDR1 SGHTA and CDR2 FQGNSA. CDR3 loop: CASRLGGDPGNEQYF. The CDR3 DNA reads TGTGCCAGCAGACTTGGCGGGGACCCTGGGAACGAGCAGTACTTC. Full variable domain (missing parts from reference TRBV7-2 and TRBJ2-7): GAGVSQSPSNKVTEKGKDVELRCDPISGHTALYWYRQSLGQGLEFLIYFQGNSAPDKSGLPSDRFSAERTGGSVSTLTIQRTQQEDSAVYLCASRLGGDPGNEQYFGPGTRLTVT.

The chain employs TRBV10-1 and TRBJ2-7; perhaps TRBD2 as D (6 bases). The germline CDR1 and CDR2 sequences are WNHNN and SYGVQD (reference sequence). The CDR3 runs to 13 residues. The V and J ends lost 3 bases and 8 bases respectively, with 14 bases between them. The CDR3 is CASSESGTPKQYF. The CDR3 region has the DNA TGCGCCAGCAGTGAATCCGGGACTCCGAAGCAGTACTTC.

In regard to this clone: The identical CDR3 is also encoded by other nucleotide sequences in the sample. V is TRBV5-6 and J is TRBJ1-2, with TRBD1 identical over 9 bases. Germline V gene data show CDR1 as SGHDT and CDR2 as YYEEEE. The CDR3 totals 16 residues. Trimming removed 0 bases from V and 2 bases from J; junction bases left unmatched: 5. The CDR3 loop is CASSLAGTGTNYGYTF. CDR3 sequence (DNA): TGTGCCAGCAGCTTGGCTGGGACAGGGACCAACTATGGCTACACCTTC.

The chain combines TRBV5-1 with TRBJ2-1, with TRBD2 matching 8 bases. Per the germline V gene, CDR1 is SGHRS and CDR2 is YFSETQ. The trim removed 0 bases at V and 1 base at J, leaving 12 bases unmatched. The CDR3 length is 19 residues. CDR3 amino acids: CASSLGVPGLGASYNEQFF. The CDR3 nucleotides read TGCGCCAGCAGCTTGGGAGTCCCGGGACTAGGGGCGTCCTACAATGAGCAGTTCTTC.

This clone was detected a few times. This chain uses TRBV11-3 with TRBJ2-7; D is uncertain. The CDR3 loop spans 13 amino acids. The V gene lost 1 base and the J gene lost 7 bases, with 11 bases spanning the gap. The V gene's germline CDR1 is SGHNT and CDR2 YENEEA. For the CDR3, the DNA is TGTGCCAGCAGCTTAGGGCGTCTGGAGGAGCAGTACTTC. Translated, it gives CASSLGRLEEQYF.

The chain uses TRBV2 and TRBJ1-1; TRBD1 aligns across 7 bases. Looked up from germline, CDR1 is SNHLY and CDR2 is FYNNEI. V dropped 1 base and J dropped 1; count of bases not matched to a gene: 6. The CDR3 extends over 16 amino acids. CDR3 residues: CASSEGSTGSNTEAFF. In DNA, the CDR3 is TGTGCCAGCAGTGAAGGGTCGACAGGGTCGAACACTGAAGCTTTCTTT.

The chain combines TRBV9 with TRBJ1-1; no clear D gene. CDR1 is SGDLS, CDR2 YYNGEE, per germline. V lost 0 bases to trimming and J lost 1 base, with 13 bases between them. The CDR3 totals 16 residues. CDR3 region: CASSVAPWSRNTEAFF. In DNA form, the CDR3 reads TGTGCCAGCAGCGTAGCGCCATGGTCGAGGAACACTGAAGCTTTCTTT.

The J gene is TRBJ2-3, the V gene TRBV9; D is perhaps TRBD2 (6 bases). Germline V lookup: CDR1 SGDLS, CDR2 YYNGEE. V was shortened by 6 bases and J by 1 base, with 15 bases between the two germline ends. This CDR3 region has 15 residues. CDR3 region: CASTRTPGGTDTQYF. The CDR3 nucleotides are TGTGCCAGCACCAGGACGCCGGGGGGCACAGATACGCAGTATTTT.

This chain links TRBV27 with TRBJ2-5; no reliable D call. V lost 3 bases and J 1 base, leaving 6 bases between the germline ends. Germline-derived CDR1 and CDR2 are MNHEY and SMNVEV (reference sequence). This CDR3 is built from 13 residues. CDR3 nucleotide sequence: TGTGCCAGCAGTTTTAAATTCCAAGAGACCCAGTACTTC. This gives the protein CASSFKFQETQYF.

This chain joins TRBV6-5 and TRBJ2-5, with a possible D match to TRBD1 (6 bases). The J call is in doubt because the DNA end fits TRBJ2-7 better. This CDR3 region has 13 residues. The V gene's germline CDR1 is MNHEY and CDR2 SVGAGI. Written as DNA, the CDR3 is TGTGCCAGCGAAAAATTGGACAGCTACGAGCAGTACTTC. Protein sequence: CASEKLDSYEQYF.

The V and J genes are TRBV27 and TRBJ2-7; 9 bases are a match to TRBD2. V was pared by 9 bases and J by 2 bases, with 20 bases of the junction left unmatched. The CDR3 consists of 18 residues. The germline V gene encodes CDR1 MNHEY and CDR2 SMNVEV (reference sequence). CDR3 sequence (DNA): TGTGCCAGGATCGCGAGGGCTAGCGGGGCCGAACCTCCCTACGAGCAGTACGTC. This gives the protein CARIARASGAEPPYEQYV.

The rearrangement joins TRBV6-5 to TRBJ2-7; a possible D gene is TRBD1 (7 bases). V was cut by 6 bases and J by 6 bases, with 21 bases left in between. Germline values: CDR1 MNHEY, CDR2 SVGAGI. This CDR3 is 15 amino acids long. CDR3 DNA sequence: TGTGCCAGCAGGCCTACAGGGGACTTCAACCGCGAGCAGTACTTC. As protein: CASRPTGDFNREQYF.

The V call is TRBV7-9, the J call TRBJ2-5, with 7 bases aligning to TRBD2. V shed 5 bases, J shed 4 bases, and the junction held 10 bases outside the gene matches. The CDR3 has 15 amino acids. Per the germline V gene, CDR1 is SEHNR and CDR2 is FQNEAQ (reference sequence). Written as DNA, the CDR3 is TGTGCCAGCAGCCCCCGTGGGGGGGTAGGAGAGACCCAGTACTTC. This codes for CASSPRGGVGETQYF.

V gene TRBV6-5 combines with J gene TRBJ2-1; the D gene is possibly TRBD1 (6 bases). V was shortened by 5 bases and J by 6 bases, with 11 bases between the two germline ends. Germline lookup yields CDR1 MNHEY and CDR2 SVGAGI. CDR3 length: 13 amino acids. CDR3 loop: CASSKQGSNEQFF. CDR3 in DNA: TGTGCCAGCAGTAAACAGGGTTCCAATGAGCAGTTCTTC.

CDR3 DNA sequence: TGTGCCAGTAGCCCTCAGACAGCAACCTACGAGCAGTACTTC. Protein sequence: CASSPQTATYEQYF. V and J are TRBV19 and TRBJ2-7, with D possibly matching TRBD1 (5 bases). Germline values: CDR1 LNHDA, CDR2 SQIVND (reference sequence). This CDR3 has 14 amino acids. Trimming removed 6 bases at V and 2 bases at J, with 14 bases between.

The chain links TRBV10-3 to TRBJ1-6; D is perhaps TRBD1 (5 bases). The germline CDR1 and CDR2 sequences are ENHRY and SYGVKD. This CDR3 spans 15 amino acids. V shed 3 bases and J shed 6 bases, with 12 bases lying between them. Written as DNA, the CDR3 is TGTGCCATCAGTGATTCCGGGGGTCTTAATTCACCCCTCCACTTT. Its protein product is CAISDSGGLNSPLHF.

The CDR3 sequence is CASSDRNSPLHF. The DNA of the CDR3 is TGCGCCAGCAGTGACAGGAATTCACCCCTCCACTTT. The V call is TRBV10-2, the J call TRBJ1-6; D unresolved. This CDR3 spans 12 amino acids. V shed 3 bases and J shed 7 bases, with 4 bases lying between them. CDR1 WSHSY and CDR2 SAAADI come from the germline V gene.

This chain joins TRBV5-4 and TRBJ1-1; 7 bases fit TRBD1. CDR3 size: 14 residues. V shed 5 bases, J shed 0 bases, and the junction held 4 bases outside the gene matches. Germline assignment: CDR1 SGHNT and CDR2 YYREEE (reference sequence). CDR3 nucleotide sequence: TGTGCCAGCAGAACACAGGGGCTGAACACTGAAGCTTTCTTT. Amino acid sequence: CASRTQGLNTEAFF.

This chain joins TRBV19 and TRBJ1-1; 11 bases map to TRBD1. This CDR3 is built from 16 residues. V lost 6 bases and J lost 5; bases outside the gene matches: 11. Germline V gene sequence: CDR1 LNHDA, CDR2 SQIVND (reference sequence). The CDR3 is CASRIPGTGGSTEAFF. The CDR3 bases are TGTGCCAGTAGAATACCAGGGACAGGGGGAAGTACTGAAGCTTTCTTT.

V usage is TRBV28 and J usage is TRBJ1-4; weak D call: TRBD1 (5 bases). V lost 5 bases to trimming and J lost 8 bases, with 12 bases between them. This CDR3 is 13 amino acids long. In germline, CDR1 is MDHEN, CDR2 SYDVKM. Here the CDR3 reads CASSLAGREKLFF. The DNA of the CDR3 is TGTGCCAGCAGTCTGGCGGGGCGGGAAAAACTGTTTTTT.

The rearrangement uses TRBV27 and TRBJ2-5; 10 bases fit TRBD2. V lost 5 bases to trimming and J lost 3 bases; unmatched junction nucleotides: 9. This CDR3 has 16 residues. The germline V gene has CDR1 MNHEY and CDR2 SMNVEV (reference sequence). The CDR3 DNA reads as TGTGCCAGCAGTGCACTAGCGGGGAGGAGGGAAGAGACCCAGTACTTC. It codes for CASSALAGRREETQYF.

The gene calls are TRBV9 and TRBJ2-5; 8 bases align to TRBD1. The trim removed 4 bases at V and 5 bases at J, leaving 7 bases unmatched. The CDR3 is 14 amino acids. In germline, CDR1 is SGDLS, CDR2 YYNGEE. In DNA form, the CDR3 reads TGTGCCAGCAGCACCTTCGACAGGGGCGAGACCCAGTACTTC. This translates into CASSTFDRGETQYF.

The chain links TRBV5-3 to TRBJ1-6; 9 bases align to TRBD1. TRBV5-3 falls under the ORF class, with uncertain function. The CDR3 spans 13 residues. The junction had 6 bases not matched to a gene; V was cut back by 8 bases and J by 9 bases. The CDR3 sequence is CARGQGRRSPLHF. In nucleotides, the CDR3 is TGTGCCAGGGGACAGGGAAGACGTTCACCCCTCCACTTT.